These 18 T cell receptor beta chains originate from one sample sequenced in a study of blood T cell repertoires in COVID-19. TCRdb's table, derived via immunoSEQ multiplex PCR, lists solely in-frame clones and lacks some. The sample yields 400,000 or so clones, about nine tenths seen once. What was sequenced was PBMCs or T cells enriched from blood (not recorded which). Every receptor here comes from a man aged 18 to 30 who had recovered from COVID-19.

The chain couples TRBV7-9 to TRBJ1-4; no reliable D call. Germline lookup yields CDR1 SEHNR and CDR2 FQNEAQ (reference sequence). CDR3 size: 14 residues. Trimming removed 5 bases at V and 7 bases at J, with 14 bases between. The CDR3 sequence is CASSPEGGSEKLFF. DNA for the CDR3: TGTGCCAGCAGCCCTGAAGGAGGTTCTGAAAAACTGTTTTTT.

V usage is TRBV9 and J usage is TRBJ1-1; the D gene is possibly TRBD1 (6 bases). The CDR3 is 14 amino acids. The V end lost 4 bases, the J end lost 1 base, and 11 bases lay between the germline ends. The germline gives CDR1 SGDLS, CDR2 YYNGEE. The chain's CDR3 is CASSQGTTNTEAFF. CDR3 DNA: TGTGCCAGCAGCCAGGGGACGACGAACACTGAAGCTTTCTTT.

V is TRBV2 and J is TRBJ1-5, with D unresolved. The CDR3 is made up of 13 amino acids. Trimming took 9 bases from V and 1 from J, leaving 10 bases between them. Germline CDR1 SNHLY, CDR2 FYNNEI. CDR3 coding DNA: TGTGCCAGTGGGAGGAAGAGCAATCAGCCCCAGCATTTT. Its translation: CASGRKSNQPQHF.

V is TRBV12-3 or TRBV12-4 and J is TRBJ1-2; D ambiguous. The V end was cut by 4 bases, the J end by 9 bases, with 12 bases between. The CDR3 contains 12 residues. CDR3 loop: CASSYTGARYTF. CDR3 DNA: TGTGCCAGCAGTTATACGGGTGCACGCTACACCTTC.

The J gene is TRBJ1-2, the V gene TRBV6-5; 8 nucleotides line up with TRBD1. After removal of 2 bases from V and 7 bases from J, the junction contained 6 bases not matched to a gene. CDR3 length: 14 residues. The germline gives CDR1 MNHEY, CDR2 SVGAGI. The CDR3 sequence is CASSYGVDRGGYTF. CDR3 sequence (DNA): TGTGCCAGCAGTTACGGGGTTGACAGGGGTGGCTACACCTTC.

The rearrangement links TRBV10-2 to TRBJ1-2, with 8 bases aligning to TRBD1. This CDR3 is built from 14 residues. V shed 6 bases and J 6 bases; nucleotides not matched to a gene: 9. Germline values: CDR1 WSHSY, CDR2 SAAADI. This chain's CDR3 is CASRGQAPLHGYTF. The CDR3 nucleotides read TGCGCCAGCAGGGGACAGGCCCCTCTCCATGGCTACACCTTC.

The chain employs TRBV6-5 and TRBJ1-4; TRBD1 matches 9 bases. This CDR3 is 13 amino acids long. CDR1 and CDR2 (germline): MNHEY, SVGAGI. The V gene end was trimmed by 4 bases and the J gene end by 8 bases; junction bases not matched to a gene: 2. CDR3 coding DNA: TGTGCCAGCAGTTCGGACAGGGGAGAAAAACTGTTTTTT. Its protein is CASSSDRGEKLFF.

This chain uses TRBV3-1 (or the pseudogene TRBV3-2) with TRBJ2-7; TRBD2 aligns across 11 bases. Germline V gives CDR1 LGHDT, CDR2 YNNKEL (reference sequence). This CDR3 has 16 amino acids. After removal of 4 bases from V and 11 bases from J, the junction contained 16 bases not matched to a gene. The chain's CDR3 is CASSPRRNSGRAPEYF. In DNA form, the CDR3 reads TGTGCCAGCAGCCCCCGCCGGAATAGCGGGAGGGCCCCGGAGTACTTC.

With respect to this clone: The sample holds other DNA sequences that translate to the same CDR3. CDR3 sequence: CASSLDRGSGNTIYF. The CDR3 DNA is TGTGCCAGCAGCTTGGACAGGGGGTCTGGAAACACCATATATTTT. J is TRBJ1-3 and V is TRBV5-6; TRBD1 agrees at 8 bases. The V segment lost 0 bases and the J segment 1 base; nucleotides outside the gene matches: 0. From germline, CDR1 is SGHDT and CDR2 YYEEEE. The CDR3 spans 15 residues.

The V gene is TRBV2, the J gene TRBJ1-3; D might be TRBD1 (6 bases). This CDR3 region has 13 residues. V gave up 8 bases and J gave up 3 bases, with 11 bases separating them. Per germline, CDR1 SNHLY and CDR2 FYNNEI. This CDR3 is CASLTGSGNTIYF. The CDR3, as DNA: TGTGCCAGCCTCACAGGGAGTGGAAACACCATATATTTT.

This clone showed up just once. The V and J genes are TRBV11-3 and TRBJ1-1; D perhaps matches TRBD1 (5 bases). Germline values: CDR1 SGHNT, CDR2 YENEEA. The V gene lost 2 bases and the J gene lost 3 bases, with 16 bases spanning the gap. This CDR3 is 16 amino acids long. This CDR3 reads CASSLWIHGGDTEAFF. As DNA, the CDR3 is TGTGCCAGCAGCTTATGGATCCACGGGGGAGACACTGAAGCTTTCTTT.

The chain combines TRBV10-1 with TRBJ2-7; 11 bases are shared with TRBD1. The CDR3 totals 16 residues. V shed 6 bases, J shed 6 bases, and the junction held 13 bases outside the gene matches. The V gene's germline CDR1 is WNHNN and CDR2 SYGVQD (reference sequence). CDR3 residues: CASSSPLDRGRSEQYF. The CDR3 coding sequence is TGCGCCAGCAGCTCACCTTTGGACAGGGGGCGCAGCGAGCAGTACTTC.

This clone was detected once. The genes are TRBV2 and TRBJ1-6; 11 bases agree with TRBD1. Per the germline V gene, CDR1 is SNHLY and CDR2 is FYNNEI. This CDR3 region has 15 residues. The V gene end was trimmed by 4 bases and the J gene end by 10 bases; junction bases not matched to a gene: 6. The CDR3 bases are TGTGCCAGCAGTGGACACGGGACAGGGGGGTCACCCCTCCACTTT. Encoded protein: CASSGHGTGGSPLHF. The full variable domain, completed using reference TRBV2 and TRBJ1-6, is EPEVTQTPSHQVTQMGQEVILRCVPISNHLYFYWYRQILGQKVEFLVSFYNNEISEKSEIFDDQFSVERPDGSNFTLKIRSTKLEDSAMYFCASSGHGTGGSPLHFGNGTRLTVT.

This sequence joins TRBV19 and TRBJ2-5; the D is unclear. Germline CDR1 reads LNHDA; CDR2 reads SQIVND (reference sequence). V was cut by 4 bases and J by 5 bases, with 11 bases left in between. There are 13 residues in the CDR3. CDR3 amino acids: CASSTARGETQYF. The DNA for the CDR3 is TGTGCCAGTAGTACGGCGAGAGGTGAGACCCAGTACTTC.

The chain uses TRBV10-3 and TRBJ1-5, with D hard to call. Trimming removed 7 bases from V and 5 bases from J, with 12 bases in between. The CDR3 contains 13 residues. The germline gives CDR1 ENHRY, CDR2 SYGVKD. The CDR3: CAIKGGEHQPQHF. For the CDR3, the DNA is TGTGCCATCAAGGGCGGGGAGCATCAGCCCCAGCATTTT.

The rearrangement uses TRBV12-3 or TRBV12-4 and TRBJ1-2; D possibly corresponds to TRBD1 (6 bases). The V gene lost 7 bases and the J gene lost 3 bases, with 12 bases spanning the gap. This CDR3 region has 13 residues. The CDR3 DNA reads as TGTGCCAGCAATACCAGGGGAGACTATGGCTACACCTTC. It translates to CASNTRGDYGYTF.

The chain is built from TRBV11-2 and TRBJ1-2; D unclear. V was trimmed by 5 bases and J by 5 bases, leaving 9 bases between them. The V gene's germline CDR1 is SGHAT and CDR2 FQNNGV. The CDR3 sequence is 12 residues long. The CDR3 DNA reads as TGTGCCAGCAGCCGCGAAGAGTATGGCTACACCTTC. Translating it yields CASSREEYGYTF.

This sequence joins TRBV3-1 (or the pseudogene TRBV3-2) and TRBJ1-2, with TRBD1 as a possible D gene (5 bases). V was trimmed by 3 bases and J by 6 bases, leaving 20 bases between them. Germline loops: CDR1 LGHDT, CDR2 YNNKEL (reference sequence). CDR3 length: 16 residues. In DNA, the CDR3 is TGTGCCAGCAGCCACGCCCCCGGCACATCAGGGCATGGCTACACCTTC. This gives the protein CASSHAPGTSGHGYTF.